This TCR beta chain came from a study of T cell repertoires in cytomegalovirus infection. Whole-study context: Public TCR beta signatures were indicative of both CMV infection and a matching HLA type.

Note on this clonotype: Its antigen is as yet unknown.

Each CDR3 protein is one row after TCRdb ran MiXCR on the reads. The sample comprises around 350,000 distinct CDR3 sequences, around a sixth of which are singletons, and 7.5% to 9.5% rests with the top ten. V was shortened by 8 bases and J by 4 bases, with 13 bases between the two germline ends. The CDR3 is 12 residues long. The germline CDR1 and CDR2 sequences are SQVTM and ANQGSEA. Study conclusions and caveats: It was HLA-C-restricted CMV-specific TCR beta clonotypes that dominated the response ex vivo. Accumulated public TCR beta family frequency recognized individuals carrying CMV together with the relevant HLA.

Sequencing was carried out using PBMCs. This chain uses TRBV29-1 with TRBJ2-3; D unclear. The source is a human donor in good health (CMV status not recorded). Some clones in this sample may be carry-over from other donors' samples. CDR3 protein: CSYYGNADTQYF. The CDR3 coding sequence is TGCAGCTACTACGGCAACGCAGATACGCAGTATTTT.